This T cell receptor (beta chain) is from a study of blood T cell repertoires in COVID-19. Across the study: Italy, Spain and the United States were the sources of the convalescent and acute COVID-19 samples. PBMCs, B-cell-depleted T cells, or T cells provided the cDNA or gDNA that made up the material.

Trimming took 2 bases from V and 5 from J, leaving 13 bases between them. There are 14 residues in the CDR3. Germline values: CDR1 SGHNT, CDR2 YYREEE (reference sequence). Assay used: immunoSEQ multiplex PCR; TCRdb lists only in-frame clones, some missing. Here the sample spans hundreds of thousands of clones, around 87% being singletons. Ages ranged from about 18 to 89 years, with residence in 20 to 30 US areas. Cohort assignment relied on participant-reported clinical history. V gene TRBV5-4 combines with J gene TRBJ1-1; TRBD1 might be the D (5 bases). This TCR derives from a man aged 40-49 years in a cohort exposed to, infected with or recovered from COVID-19 (not recorded which). The sequencing input was PBMCs or T cells enriched from blood (not recorded which). CDR3 region: CASSLGAKRTEAFF. The CDR3 DNA sequence: TGTGCCAGCAGCTTAGGGGCCAAGAGGACTGAAGCTTTCTTT.